These T cell receptor beta chains were read from a single sample in a study of cytomegalovirus exposure and HLA in healthy donors. Assay: immunoSEQ multiplex PCR; the TCRdb copy retains only in-frame clones and omits some. The sample carries over 150,000 clones, 65% to 85% recorded once. Sequencing was performed on PBMCs. Source of these receptors: a woman aged 40 to 50 in good health and CMV-seropositive. Both conserved end residues are part of each CDR3. A D gene is named only where the DNA matches it firmly. Only some rows state a clone size, as once, few, many or a class for expanded clones.

V gene: TRBV9; D gene: TRBD1; clone size: .; J gene: TRBJ1-2; CDR3 length: 14; CDR3 DNA: TGTGCCAGCCGAGGGGGGACAGGGGGCGTCGGCTACACCTTC; CDR3 protein: CASRGGTGGVGYTF
V gene: TRBV7-2; D gene: TRBD1; clone size: .; J gene: TRBJ1-2; CDR3 length: 15; CDR3 DNA: TGTGCCAGCAGCCCCTCCCGGACAGGCCGCTATGGCTACACCTTC; CDR3 protein: CASSPSRTGRYGYTF
V gene: TRBV14; D gene: .; clone size: .; J gene: TRBJ1-5; CDR3 length: 14; CDR3 DNA: TGTGCCAGCAGCCAACAGGGGCAGGGTCAGCCCCAGCATTTT; CDR3 protein: CASSQQGQGQPQHF
V gene: TRBV7-6; D gene: .; clone size: .; J gene: TRBJ2-2; CDR3 length: 12; CDR3 DNA: TGTGCCAGCAGCATACTTTCCGGGGAGCTGTTTTTT; CDR3 protein: CASSILSGELFF
V gene: TRBV5-1; D gene: TRBD2; clone size: .; J gene: TRBJ2-3; CDR3 length: 16; CDR3 DNA: TGCGCCAGCAGCTTGTGGAGGACTAGCGGCACAGATACGCAGTATTTT; CDR3 protein: CASSLWRTSGTDTQYF
V gene: TRBV7-9; D gene: .; clone size: .; J gene: TRBJ2-1; CDR3 length: 15; CDR3 DNA: TGTGCCAGCAGCCCCCCAAGCGGGTTAGACAATGAGCAGTTCTTC; CDR3 protein: CASSPPSGLDNEQFF
V gene: TRBV7-7; D gene: TRBD2; clone size: .; J gene: TRBJ2-7; CDR3 length: 14; CDR3 DNA: TGTGCCAGCAGCTTAGAAGCGGGGGTGGGCGAGCAGTACTTC; CDR3 protein: CASSLEAGVGEQYF
V gene: TRBV18; D gene: TRBD1; clone size: .; J gene: TRBJ2-7; CDR3 length: 14; CDR3 DNA: TGTGCCAGCTCACCGGAGACAGGGACCTACGAGCAGTACTTC; CDR3 protein: CASSPETGTYEQYF
V gene: TRBV6-5; D gene: TRBD1; clone size: .; J gene: TRBJ2-7; CDR3 length: 15; CDR3 DNA: TGTGCCAGCAGCCGGGGGGACAGGGGGGCCTACGAGCAGTACTTC; CDR3 protein: CASSRGDRGAYEQYF
V gene: TRBV6-1; D gene: TRBD1; clone size: .; J gene: TRBJ2-5; CDR3 length: 14; CDR3 DNA: TGTGCCAGCAGCGGAGACAGGGGCGTAAAGACCCAGTACTTC; CDR3 protein: CASSGDRGVKTQYF
V gene: TRBV6-1; D gene: .; clone size: .; J gene: TRBJ2-2; CDR3 length: 15; CDR3 DNA: TGTGCCAGCAGTGAAGGGACAGCGAACACCGGGGAGCTGTTTTTT; CDR3 protein: CASSEGTANTGELFF
V gene: TRBV7-9; D gene: .; clone size: .; J gene: TRBJ1-1; CDR3 length: 13; CDR3 DNA: TGTGCCAGCAGCCGTACAGGGAACACTGAAGCTTTCTTT; CDR3 protein: CASSRTGNTEAFF
V gene: TRBV2; D gene: .; clone size: .; J gene: TRBJ1-4; CDR3 length: 13; CDR3 DNA: TGTGCCAGCGGTAGGGGCGTGGGGGAAAAACTGTTTTTT; CDR3 protein: CASGRGVGEKLFF
V gene: TRBV23-1; D gene: .; clone size: .; J gene: TRBJ1-6; CDR3 length: 16; CDR3 DNA: TGCGCCAGCAGTCGGGGCGGCAGGGTCTATAATTCACCCCTCCACTTT; CDR3 protein: CASSRGGRVYNSPLHF
V gene: TRBV7-2; D gene: .; clone size: few; J gene: TRBJ1-3; CDR3 length: 13; CDR3 DNA: TGTGCCAGCAGCTTTGAGTCTGGAAACACCATATATTTT; CDR3 protein: CASSFESGNTIYF
V gene: TRBV7-9; D gene: .; clone size: .; J gene: TRBJ2-5; CDR3 length: 14; CDR3 DNA: TGTGCCAGCAGCTTAGCCGGGATACAAGAGACCCAGTACTTC; CDR3 protein: CASSLAGIQETQYF
V gene: TRBV29-1; D gene: TRBD1; clone size: .; J gene: TRBJ2-7; CDR3 length: 13; CDR3 DNA: TGCAGCGTCGCCGGGACAGGGACCTACGAGCAGTACTTC; CDR3 protein: CSVAGTGTYEQYF
V gene: TRBV5-1; D gene: .; clone size: .; J gene: TRBJ2-5; CDR3 length: 13; CDR3 DNA: TGCGCCAGCAGCCCGGGATTCACCGAGACCCAGTACTTC; CDR3 protein: CASSPGFTETQYF
V gene: TRBV28; D gene: TRBD2; clone size: .; J gene: TRBJ2-5; CDR3 length: 16; CDR3 DNA: TGTGCCAGCGGGACTAGCGGGGGCGTAAACCAAGAGACCCAGTACTTC; CDR3 protein: CASGTSGGVNQETQYF
V gene: TRBV15; D gene: TRBD2; clone size: few; J gene: TRBJ2-5; CDR3 length: 15; CDR3 DNA: TGTGCCACCAGCCCCGGGGGGGCCGCGGAAGAGACCCAGTACTTC; CDR3 protein: CATSPGGAAEETQYF